This entry features one TCR beta chain sequence. Its specificity is unknown. Each case's diagnosis was confirmed by two pathologists on H&E. Here immunoSEQ multiplex PCR was the method, and the copy in TCRdb shows in-frame clones only, minus some. The sample records 9,000 to 10,000 clones, more than 70% being singletons. This specimen comes from a study of immune evolution from preneoplasia to lung adenocarcinoma. Study-wide points: KRAS-mutant nodules had the highest T cell clonality. From normal lung to invasive adenocarcinoma, top clone frequencies appeared to decrease. Clonality was highest in normal lung, lower in later-stage lesions apparently.

Germline assignment: CDR1 GTSNPN and CDR2 SVGIG (reference sequence). V lost 6 bases and J lost 4, with 15 bases in between. This CDR3 contains 14 residues. V is TRBV30 and J is TRBJ1-4; no clear D gene. The clonotype originates from a person aged 65 to 79 with invasive lung adenocarcinoma. Some clones in this sample may be carry-over from other donors' samples. The sample taken for sequencing was FFPE invasive lung adenocarcinoma tissue. The CDR3 DNA reads TGTGCCTGTTCAAGAGGGCCCTTTAATGAAAAACTGTTTTTT. Its translation is CACSRGPFNEKLFF.